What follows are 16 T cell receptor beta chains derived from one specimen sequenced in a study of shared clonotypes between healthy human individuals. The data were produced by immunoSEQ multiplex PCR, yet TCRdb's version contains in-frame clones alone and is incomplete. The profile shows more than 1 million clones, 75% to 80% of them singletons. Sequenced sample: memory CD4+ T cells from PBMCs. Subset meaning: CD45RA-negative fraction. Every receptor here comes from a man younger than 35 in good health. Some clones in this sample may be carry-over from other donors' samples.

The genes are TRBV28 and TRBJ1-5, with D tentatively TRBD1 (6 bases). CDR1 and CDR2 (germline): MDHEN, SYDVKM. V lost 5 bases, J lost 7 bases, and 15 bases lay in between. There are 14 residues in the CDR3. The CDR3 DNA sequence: TGTGCCAGCAGTCGGCGGGGGGCAATACAGCCCCAGCATTTT. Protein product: CASSRRGAIQPQHF.

The DNA for the CDR3 is TGTGCCAGCAGTTCCGAATACAGGGGGCGGAACTATGGCTACACCTTC. Translation gives CASSSEYRGRNYGYTF. The chain is built from TRBV27 and TRBJ1-2; 9 nucleotides agree with TRBD1. The junction had 8 bases not matched to a gene; V was cut back by 4 bases and J by 2 bases. Per the germline V gene, CDR1 is MNHEY and CDR2 is SMNVEV (reference sequence). CDR3 size: 16 residues.

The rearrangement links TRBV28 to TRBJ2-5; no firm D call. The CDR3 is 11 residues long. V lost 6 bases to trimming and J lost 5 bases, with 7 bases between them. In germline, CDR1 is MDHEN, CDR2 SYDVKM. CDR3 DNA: TGTGCCAGCAGCCCTAGGGAGACCCAGTACTTC. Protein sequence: CASSPRETQYF.

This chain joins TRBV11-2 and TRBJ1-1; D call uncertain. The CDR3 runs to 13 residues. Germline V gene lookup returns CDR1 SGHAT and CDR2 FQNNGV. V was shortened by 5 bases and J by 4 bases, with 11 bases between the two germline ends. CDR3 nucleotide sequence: TGTGCCAGCAGCCCAGTAGGGTTCACTGAAGCTTTCTTT. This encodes CASSPVGFTEAFF.

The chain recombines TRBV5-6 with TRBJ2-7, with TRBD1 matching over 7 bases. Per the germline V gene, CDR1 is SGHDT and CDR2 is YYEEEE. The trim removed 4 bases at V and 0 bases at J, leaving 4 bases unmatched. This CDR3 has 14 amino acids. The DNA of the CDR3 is TGTGCCAGCAGCCTGGACAGGATCTCCTACGAGCAGTACTTC. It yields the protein CASSLDRISYEQYF.

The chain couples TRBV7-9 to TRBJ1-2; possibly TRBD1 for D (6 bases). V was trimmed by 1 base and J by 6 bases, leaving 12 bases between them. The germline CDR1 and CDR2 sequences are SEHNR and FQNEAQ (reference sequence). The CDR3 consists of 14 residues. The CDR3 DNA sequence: TGTGCCAGCAGCTTAGGGCACAGGGTAAATGGCTACACCTTC. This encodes CASSLGHRVNGYTF.

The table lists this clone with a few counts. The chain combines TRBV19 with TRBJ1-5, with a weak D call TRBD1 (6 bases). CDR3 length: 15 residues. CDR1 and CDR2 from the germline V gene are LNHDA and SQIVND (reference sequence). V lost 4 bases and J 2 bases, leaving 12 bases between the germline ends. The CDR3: CASSSGGYGNQPQHF. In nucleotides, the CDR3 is TGTGCCAGTAGTAGCGGGGGCTACGGCAATCAGCCCCAGCATTTT.

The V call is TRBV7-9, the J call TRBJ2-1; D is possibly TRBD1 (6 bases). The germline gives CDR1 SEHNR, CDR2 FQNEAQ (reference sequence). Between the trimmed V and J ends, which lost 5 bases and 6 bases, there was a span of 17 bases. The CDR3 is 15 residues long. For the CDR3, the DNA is TGTGCCAGCAGCCCCCAGGGGACCCTCGGCAATGAGCAGTTCTTC. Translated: CASSPQGTLGNEQFF. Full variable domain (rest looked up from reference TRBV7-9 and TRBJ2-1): DTGVSQNPRHKITKRGQNVTFRCDPISEHNRLYWYRQTLGQGPEFLTYFQNEAQLEKSRLLSDRFSAERPKGSFSTLEIQRTEQGDSAMYLCASSPQGTLGNEQFFGPGTRLTVL.

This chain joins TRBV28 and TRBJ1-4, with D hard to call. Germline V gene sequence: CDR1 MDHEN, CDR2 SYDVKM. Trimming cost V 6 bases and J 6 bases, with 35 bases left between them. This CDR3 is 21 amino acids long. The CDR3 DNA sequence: TGTGCCAGCAGCCAGGTCTCAACAACCTGGGCGTTCGGAGTCGAGTATGAAAAACTGTTTTTT. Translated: CASSQVSTTWAFGVEYEKLFF.

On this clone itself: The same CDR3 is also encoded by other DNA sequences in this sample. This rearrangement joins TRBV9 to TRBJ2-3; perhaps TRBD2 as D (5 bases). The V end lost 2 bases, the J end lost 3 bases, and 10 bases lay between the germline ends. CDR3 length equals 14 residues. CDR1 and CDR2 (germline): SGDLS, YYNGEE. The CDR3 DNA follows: TGTGCCAGCAGCGTCGACTCGGGGACAGATACGCAGTATTTT. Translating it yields CASSVDSGTDTQYF.

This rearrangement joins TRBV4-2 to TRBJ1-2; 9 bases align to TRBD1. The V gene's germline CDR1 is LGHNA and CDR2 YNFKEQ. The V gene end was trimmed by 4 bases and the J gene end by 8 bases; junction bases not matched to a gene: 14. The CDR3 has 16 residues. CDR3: CASSPGWTGVEEGYTF. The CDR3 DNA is TGTGCCAGCAGCCCTGGCTGGACAGGGGTGGAGGAGGGCTACACCTTC.

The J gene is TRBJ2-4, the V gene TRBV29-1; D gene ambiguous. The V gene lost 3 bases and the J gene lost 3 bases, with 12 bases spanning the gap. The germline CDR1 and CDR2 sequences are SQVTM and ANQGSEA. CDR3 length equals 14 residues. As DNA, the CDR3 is TGCAGCGTTGAGGGTTTGCTTCACAAAAACATTCAGTACTTC. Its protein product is CSVEGLLHKNIQYF.

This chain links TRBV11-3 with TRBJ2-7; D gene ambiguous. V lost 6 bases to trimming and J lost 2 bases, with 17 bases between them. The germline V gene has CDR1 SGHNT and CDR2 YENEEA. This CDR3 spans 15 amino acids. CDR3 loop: CASRKDGPFAYEQYF. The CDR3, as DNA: TGTGCCAGCAGAAAAGACGGACCCTTTGCCTACGAGCAGTACTTC.

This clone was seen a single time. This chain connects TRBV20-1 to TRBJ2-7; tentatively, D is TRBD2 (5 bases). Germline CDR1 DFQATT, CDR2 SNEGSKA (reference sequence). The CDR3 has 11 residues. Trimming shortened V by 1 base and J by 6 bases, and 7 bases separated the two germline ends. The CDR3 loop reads CSARGEGEQYF. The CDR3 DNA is TGCAGTGCTAGAGGCGAGGGCGAGCAGTACTTC.

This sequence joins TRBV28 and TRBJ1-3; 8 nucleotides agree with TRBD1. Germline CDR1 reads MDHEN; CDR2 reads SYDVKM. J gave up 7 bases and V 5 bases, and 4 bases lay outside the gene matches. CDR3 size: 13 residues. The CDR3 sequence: CASSPDRANTIYF. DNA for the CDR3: TGTGCCAGCAGTCCGGACAGGGCGAACACCATATATTTT.

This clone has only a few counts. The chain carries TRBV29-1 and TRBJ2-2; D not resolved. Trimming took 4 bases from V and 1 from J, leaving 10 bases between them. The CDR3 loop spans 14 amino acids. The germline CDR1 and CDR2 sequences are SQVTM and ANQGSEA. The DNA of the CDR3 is TGCAGCGTTGCGGTAGTTAAGAACACCGGGGAGCTGTTTTTT. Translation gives CSVAVVKNTGELFF.